This is a list of T cell receptor beta chains from one sample in a study of blood T cell repertoires in COVID-19. The data were produced by immunoSEQ multiplex PCR, yet TCRdb's version contains in-frame clones alone and is incomplete. Among a few hundred thousand clones listed, around 90% were seen once. The sample comprised PBMCs or T cells enriched from blood (not recorded which). Receptors were obtained from a woman aged 55-75 years in a cohort exposed to, infected with or recovered from COVID-19 (not recorded which). Each CDR3 is given with its conserved first and last residue. A D gene is named only where the DNA matches it firmly. Rows may omit the clone size; those that give it use once, few, many or a size class.

J | D | V | size | DNA | CDR3
TRBJ2-3 | TRBD1 | TRBV18 | NA | TGTGCCAGCTCCCTTGACAGGGCGCGCACAGATACGCAGTATTTT | CASSLDRARTDTQYF
TRBJ1-4 | NA | TRBV9 | NA | TGTGCCAGCAGCGTAGCTGAGGGTCTCGCTAATGAAAAACTGTTTTTT | CASSVAEGLANEKLFF
TRBJ1-5 | NA | TRBV10-3 | NA | TGTGCCATTGCGTCCGGGGGGGGTGCGGGCCAGCCCCAGCATTTT | CAIASGGGAGQPQHF
TRBJ1-4 | TRBD1 | TRBV3-1/TRBV3-2 | NA | TGTGCCAGCAGCTCCGGGACAGGGGGCGAAAAACTGTTTTTT | CASSSGTGGEKLFF
TRBJ2-3 | TRBD2 | TRBV3-1/TRBV3-2 | NA | TGTGCCAGCAGCCAAGCCCACGGGGGGGAGAGCACAGATACGCAGTATTTT | CASSQAHGGESTDTQYF
TRBJ1-5 | NA | TRBV2 | once | TGTGCCAGCGTCCCAGGAAGCAATCAGCCCCAGCATTTT | CASVPGSNQPQHF
TRBJ1-5 | TRBD1 | TRBV19 | NA | TGTGCCACCGACCCGAAGGGGGCTCTTAGCAATCAGCCCCAGCATTTT | CATDPKGALSNQPQHF
TRBJ1-2 | NA | TRBV28 | NA | TGTGCCAGCAGTTTAAACGAGGCCTATGGCTACACCTTC | CASSLNEAYGYTF
TRBJ1-4 | NA | TRBV6-5 | NA | TGTGCCAGCTCAGGGACAACTAATGAAAAACTGTTTTTT | CASSGTTNEKLFF
TRBJ1-1 | NA | TRBV25-1 | NA | TGTGCCAGCAGATCAGGGGCTGAAGCTTTCTTT | CASRSGAEAFF
TRBJ2-7 | NA | TRBV5-1 | NA | TGCGCCAGCAGCTTGGTTCCTAAACACGAGCAGTACTTC | CASSLVPKHEQYF
TRBJ1-1 | NA | TRBV6-5 | NA | TGTGCCAGCAGCCGACAGGCTTACACTGAAGCTTTCTTT | CASSRQAYTEAFF
TRBJ2-5 | TRBD1 | TRBV2 | once | TGTGCCAGCAGTGAGGTCAGGGGGTATGAGACCCAGTACTTC | CASSEVRGYETQYF
TRBJ2-5 | TRBD2 | TRBV7-2 | NA | TGTGCCAGCAGCACCCGGACTAGCGGGAGTGAGACCCAGTACTTC | CASSTRTSGSETQYF
TRBJ1-5 | TRBD1 | TRBV6-5 | NA | TGTGCCAGCAGTCTCCGGACAGGTAGCAATCAGCCCCAGCATTTT | CASSLRTGSNQPQHF
TRBJ1-6 | NA | TRBV28 | few | TGTGCCACCTTACGGAGCTCCTATAATTCACCCCTCCACTTT | CATLRSSYNSPLHF
TRBJ2-2 | TRBD1 | TRBV13 | NA | TGTGCCAGCAGCGCAAGACAGGGGATCCCGACGAACACCGGGGAGCTGTTTTTT | CASSARQGIPTNTGELFF
TRBJ2-3 | NA | TRBV6-5 | NA | TGTGCCAGCAGATTTCGGACTAATCAGGCAGATACGCAGTATTTT | CASRFRTNQADTQYF
TRBJ1-2 | TRBD1 | TRBV5-1 | NA | TGCGCCAGCACTCCAGGGGGTCCAAACTATGGCTACACCTTC | CASTPGGPNYGYTF
TRBJ1-1 | TRBD1 | TRBV18 | NA | TGTGCCAGCTCACCAGATACACAGGGGGCCAGCTCTGAAGCTTTCTTT | CASSPDTQGASSEAFF
TRBJ2-7 | TRBD1 | TRBV19 | NA | TGTGCCAGTAGTATAGGCTCGACAGGGGTCCCCTACGAGCAGTACTTC | CASSIGSTGVPYEQYF
TRBJ1-5 | NA | TRBV6-2/TRBV6-3 | NA | TGTGCCAGCAGTTTTGGCGGGGGCTATCAGCCCCAGCATTTT | CASSFGGGYQPQHF
TRBJ1-4 | NA | TRBV5-1 | NA | TGCGCCAGCAGGGAGACCGGACAGCGTAATGAAAAACTGTTTTTT | CASRETGQRNEKLFF
TRBJ1-1 | NA | TRBV19 | few | TGTGCCAGCAAACCGACCCGGGCGGGTAGTGAAGCTTTCTTT | CASKPTRAGSEAFF
TRBJ2-5 | NA | TRBV28 | NA | TGTGCCAGCAGTTTTTCCTCTCGGGGTTACAGAGAGACCCAGTACTTC | CASSFSSRGYRETQYF
TRBJ2-1 | NA | TRBV28 | NA | TGTGCCAGCAGTATCAACTACAATGAGCAGTTCTTC | CASSINYNEQFF
TRBJ2-4 | TRBD2 | TRBV18 | NA | TGTGCCAGCTCACCACGGGTAGCGGGTAGACCCAAACTAGCCAAAAACATTCAGTACTTC | CASSPRVAGRPKLAKNIQYF
TRBJ2-1 | TRBD2 | TRBV10-1 | NA | TGCGCCAGCAGTACCTCTAGCGGGAGCTCCTACAATGAGCAGTTCTTC | CASSTSSGSSYNEQFF
TRBJ2-7 | TRBD2 | TRBV7-9 | NA | TGTGCCAGCAGCCCGACCCTAGCGGGACCTCGGGGCTCCTACGAGCAGTACTTC | CASSPTLAGPRGSYEQYF
TRBJ2-1 | TRBD2 | TRBV9 | NA | TGTGCCAGCAGCGTAGATACTAGCGGAGCACCGAATGAGCAGTTCTTC | CASSVDTSGAPNEQFF
TRBJ2-7 | NA | TRBV27 | few | TGTGCCAGCAGTTTAGCTAGTAGTGGCTACGAGCAGTACTTC | CASSLASSGYEQYF
TRBJ1-5 | NA | TRBV6-5 | NA | TGTGCCAGCAGTTACCCCCAGGGAAAGGATCAGCCCCAGCATTTT | CASSYPQGKDQPQHF
TRBJ1-4 | NA | TRBV5-1 | NA | TGCGCCAGCAGCTTGGACGGGAGTAGAGAAAAACTGTTTTTT | CASSLDGSREKLFF
TRBJ2-1 | TRBD2 | TRBV5-1 | NA | TGCGCCAGCAGCTTCGGGCTAGCGGGTGGAAATGAGCAGTTCTTC | CASSFGLAGGNEQFF
TRBJ1-1 | NA | TRBV2 | NA | TGTGCCAGCAGTGGGCAGGGCTTGAACACTGAAGCTTTCTTT | CASSGQGLNTEAFF
TRBJ2-5 | NA | TRBV19 | NA | TGTGCCAGTAACTGGGGCCAACCGAAAGAGACCCAGTACTTC | CASNWGQPKETQYF
TRBJ1-5 | TRBD1 | TRBV7-3 | NA | TGTGCCAGCAGCTTCGGACAGGGGGGAGACCTATATAGCAATCAGCCCCAGCATTTT | CASSFGQGGDLYSNQPQHF
TRBJ1-1 | TRBD1 | TRBV19 | once | TGTGCCAGTAGTATCGGGACAGGGGCTTTCATGGCTTTCTTT | CASSIGTGAFMAFF
TRBJ1-2 | TRBD1 | TRBV14 | NA | TGTGCCAGCAGCCATGGAGGACAGGGGACTAACTATGGCTACACCTTC | CASSHGGQGTNYGYTF
TRBJ2-3 | TRBD1 | TRBV9 | NA | TGTGCCAGCAGCGTAGAGCAGGGGACAGGGGGAATCAGAGATACGCAGTATTTT | CASSVEQGTGGIRDTQYF
TRBJ1-6 | NA | TRBV28 | NA | TGTGCCAGCAGTTTGGGCCAGACGAATAATTCACCCCTCCACTTT | CASSLGQTNNSPLHF
TRBJ2-5 | NA | TRBV5-4 | NA | TGTGCCAGCAGCGCGGACCGAGGGAGGCGGACCCAGTACTTC | CASSADRGRRTQYF
TRBJ2-1 | TRBD2 | TRBV2 | NA | TGTGCCAGCCTGACTAGCGGGAGTGCGGGGAATGAGCAGTTCTTC | CASLTSGSAGNEQFF
TRBJ2-7 | TRBD1 | TRBV5-6 | NA | TGTGCCAGCAGCTTCAGAGGGGGCGCCTACGAGCAGTACTTC | CASSFRGGAYEQYF
TRBJ2-7 | NA | TRBV28 | NA | TGTGCCAGCAGACCAGCGGGCCAATACGAGCAGTACTTC | CASRPAGQYEQYF
TRBJ2-7 | TRBD1 | TRBV19 | NA | TGTGCCAGTAGTACAACAGGGGGCGGGTACGAGCAGTACTTC | CASSTTGGGYEQYF
TRBJ2-2 | TRBD2 | TRBV11-2 | NA | TGTGCCAGCAGACCCCTAGCGGGAGCGGCCGGGGAGCTGTTTTTT | CASRPLAGAAGELFF
TRBJ1-1 | NA | TRBV15 | NA | TGTGCCACCAGCGCGTCCCGAAGGGGCAACACTGAAGCTTTCTTT | CATSASRRGNTEAFF